This T cell receptor beta chain was found in a study of early stage breast cancer tumors. This CDR3 has 14 amino acids. The germline CDR1 and CDR2 sequences are MDHEN and SYDVKM. V lost 9 bases and J lost 5, with 19 bases in between. This clone appeared once. TCRdb's copy holds only in-frame clones and misses some; the assay was immunoSEQ multiplex PCR. This table holds around 7,900 clones, around 60% found once. V gene TRBV28 combines with J gene TRBJ1-2, with D tentatively TRBD1 (6 bases). Sequencing input: breast tumor tissue. This TCR was recovered from a person aged 70 to 85 with breast cancer. CDR3 amino acids: CASWGGRSEYGYTF. The CDR3 bases are TGTGCCAGTTGGGGGGGGCGGTCGGAATATGGCTACACCTTC.